This section outlines one T cell receptor beta chain sequence together with its context. Generated by immunoSEQ multiplex PCR, the TCRdb table keeps only in-frame clones and is missing some. The sample carries a few hundred thousand clones, roughly 84% recorded once. J was trimmed by 6 bases and V by 6 bases; bases with no gene match: 9. The germline V gene encodes CDR1 SEHNR and CDR2 FQNEAQ (reference sequence). This CDR3 contains 15 residues. This entry comes from a study of blood T cell repertoires in COVID-19. Specimen: peripheral blood. The sequence derives from a person between 65 and 79 years old with COVID-19, enrolled during active disease. V and J are TRBV7-9 and TRBJ2-2; TRBD2 matches 8 bases. CDR3 protein: CASSPLWREAGELFF. CDR3 nucleotide sequence: TGTGCCAGCAGTCCCCTTTGGCGGGAGGCCGGGGAGCTGTTTTTT.